Here is one T cell receptor (beta chain) with its context. Its antigen has not been determined. No qualities accompany the bases; no much larger clone lies one base away. These data belong to a study of cytomegalovirus exposure and HLA in healthy donors (dated by TCRdb to about 2017). Regarding the research as a whole: An earlier analysis of several hundred of the donors reported about 250 Gb of sequence data and some 120 million unique TCR beta sequences from around 200 million T cells. Approximately 300 gigabases of sequencing data and approximately 91 million unique TCR sequences made up an early release that covered 500 to 700 HLA-typed donors. Of the 350 to 400 genotyped donors, over 70% fell in the genetic ancestry cluster associated with self-reported Caucasian donors. The study aimed to test whether signatures of past pathogen exposure could be identified by cataloging public T cell receptors. Using immunosequencing, the study profiled T cell repertoires from 500 to 800 subjects and related those repertoires to cytomegalovirus serostatus. In addition to the first cohort of roughly 670 subjects, a separate validation cohort of approximately 130 different subjects was used. To predict cytomegalovirus infection status, the study brought together high-throughput TCR immunosequencing, statistical association of individual TCRs with disease status, and machine learning. A later analysis re-analyzed previously published TCR beta repertoires from 660 or so donors and added high-resolution HLA genotyping to study TCR occurrence patterns. The later analysis used no new phenotypic data to find candidate immune exposures, relying instead on TCR beta sequences and their occurrence across donors. An earlier analysis of more than 450 of the donors used high-throughput TCR beta sequencing to judge whether each TCR beta V gene segment behaved as functional or pseudogenic. Donor age, sex, ethnicity and CMV serostatus were collected together with the repertoire data. In a later genetic analysis, genome-wide SNP genotypes for 398 of the 666 donors were used, and that subset was treated as a discovery cohort. Every repertoire in the discovery cohort had been generated on one and the same sequencing platform. HLA typing covered class I and class II loci at four-digit resolution. The number of typed donors differed by locus: about 629-640 for A, B, C, DRB1 and DQB1; 522 for DQA1; fewer than 610 for DPA1; and roughly 490 for DPB1. Roughly five DR-DQ haplotypes were treated as single units for association and clustering because of strong linkage in the cohort. On average, roughly 240,000 unique TCR beta nucleotide sequences were sequenced per donor among some 430 genotyped donors of the cohort, with roughly a sixth of those sequences being non-productive. Overall study results and their limits: Because the 87-base-pair reads could not distinguish some IMGT-functional V segments, including TRBV6-2 and TRBV6-3, those segments were excluded. Several of the top co-occurrence clusters appeared to be linked to parvovirus B19, influenza, CMV and Epstein-Barr virus, according to a later analysis. In both the original and validation cohorts, the classifier was reported to diagnose cytomegalovirus status with high specificity and sensitivity. In a later analysis, most CMV-associated TCR beta chains were found to appear HLA-restricted, with HLA associations seemingly driven largely by CMV exposure. In a later analysis, TCR association rates were found to vary across HLA loci, with the most associated TCRs seen for DRB1 alleles and the fewest for HLA-C alleles. The study gave a list of some 150 TCR beta chains associated with cytomegalovirus. The earlier analysis of a few hundred of the donors excluded approximately 15 rarely observed V segments, including chromosome 9 orphons, because counts were too low. Across donors, most TCR sequences were observed very rarely, whereas some public TCRs were present in many individuals. In a later analysis, HLA-associated TCR beta chains were found to be more clonally expanded and to have lower generation probabilities than equally common non-associated chains. In a later genetic analysis, fewer N-insertions in productive TCRs were reported among donors in an Asian-associated ancestry cluster than the approximately 630-donor mean. At a false discovery rate of 0.05, a later analysis linked under 20,000 TCR beta sequences to specific HLA alleles. A later genetic analysis associated a missense DCLRE1C variant with V-gene and J-gene trimming of TCR beta chains, and an independent cohort replicated the association. When HLA alleles, especially DR and DQ, strongly co-occurred, attributing TCR associations to individual alleles was difficult. A cluster of highly shared sequence variants was judged likely to be a technical artifact of the sequencing pipeline. Broadly in line with IMGT annotations, most TCR beta V segments showed up in productive rearrangements about 87% or about 30% of the time in an earlier analysis of 587 of the donors. According to the authors, the approach could potentially be generalized to other disease states and immunological phenotypes. A further reported finding was that TCR beta sequences accurately predicted the HLA-A and HLA-B alleles for most subjects in the first cohort. Because HLA typing was missing for some donors at each locus, association tests included only the typed subset. A few of the identified cytomegalovirus-associated TCR beta chains were confirmed in vitro to be specific for cytomegalovirus antigens. Correlated functional status among segregating V segments might be attributable to linkage disequilibrium, but an unknown experimental factor could not be ruled out. Sequencing depth was assumed to be roughly uniform across donors in the presence/absence analyses, though that assumption may not hold. The cohort was sequenced for TCR beta chains only, and without alpha or paired-chain data the features that could be detected were limited. For the cohort, immune exposure information was limited to CMV serostatus.

In total, fewer than 750 healthy bone marrow donors made up the cohort. All cohort members were sampled while nominally healthy, although unrecorded immune exposures were likely present. The donor was CMV seronegative and belonged to the group of around 350 seronegative cohort members. Every donor gave a peripheral blood sample, and the peripheral blood mononuclear cells from that sample were used for TCR beta sequencing. Genomic DNA extraction from the blood cell samples was performed with the Qiagen DNeasy Blood Extraction Kit. Library preparation used the immunoSEQ multiplex PCR assay. The multiplex PCR relied on a mix of 60 forward primers for TCR Vbeta segments and 13 reverse primers for TCR Jbeta segments. A multiplex PCR assay on genomic DNA amplified the CDR3 region of rearranged TCR beta genes. The amplified TCR beta libraries were sequenced on the Illumina HiSeq System as 87-base-pair reads. Turning to the authors' computational methods: A later analysis tallied tens of millions of unique TCR beta chains across the 550 to 850 repertoires, and about 12 million of those chains were shared by two or more donors. Raw reads were error-corrected and collapsed into unique sequences by a nearest-neighbor algorithm in which closely related sequences were merged to remove PCR and sequencing errors. To assign V, D and J gene segments, CDR3 sequences were aligned to IMGT reference sequences. For a sequence to be retained, a match of at least six nucleotides was required to both a V gene segment and a J gene segment. Rearrangements were classified as productive when the CDR3 lacked stop codons and remained in frame with V and J, and all other rearrangements were classified as non-productive. Following IMGT convention, CDR3 was defined as the stretch from the second conserved V-encoded cysteine up to the conserved J-encoded phenylalanine. Sequences without an unambiguous match to a single V gene segment were excluded from the earlier analysis of over 500 of the donors. An earlier analysis of several hundred of the donors called V segments functional above 56.7% productive rearrangements and segregating when the between-donor standard deviation exceeded 5%. To diagnose cytomegalovirus status from the catalog of TCR beta chain sequences, a statistical classification framework was built. V and J gene assignment, in a later analysis, came from comparing TCR nucleotide sequences with IMGT/GENE-DB human TR gene sequences. The TCRdist pipeline was used in a later analysis to assign CDR3 sequences and most-parsimonious VDJ recombination scenarios. In a later analysis, each TCR beta chain was defined by its CDR3 amino acid sequence together with its V-gene family, and reads lacking a unique V-gene family were excluded. As a way to deal with suspected cross-contamination and a sequencing artifact, a later analysis dropped 450 to 600 nucleotide sequences that were highly shared and had low generation probability. For each public chain, a later analysis derived a clonal expansion index from normalized ranks of inferred template counts within each repertoire. In a later analysis, generation probabilities were computed using a VDJ recombination model fitted to out-of-frame rearrangements, and the results were checked against IGoR. In a later analysis, TCR-TCR, TCR-HLA and TCR-CMV co-occurrence was scored with hypergeometric tests, and a repertoire-size bias correction was applied to TCR pairs. To estimate false discovery rates, a later analysis permuted the HLA or CMV assignments 20 times. In a later analysis, co-occurring TCRs were grouped with DBSCAN, and TCRdist sequence similarity was added when clustering was performed within HLA-allele-positive subsets. Repertoires with fewer than 30,000 or more than 120,000 public chains were left out of co-occurrence clustering, as were five repertoires with anomalous nucleotide sharing. In TCRdb, the immuneACCESS table is reduced to in-frame sequences with V and J assigned. These tables do not hold every clone; where another copy was compared, an unresolved V gene accounts for under half, and the others remain unexplained. V, J and clone size are taken as reported in that table, and D and trimming were inferred from the DNA itself. The sample includes about 200,000 clones, with approximately 82% observed a single time. In total, the top ten clones hold around 4% of the sample.

Relative to germline, V is missing 3 bases and J is missing 7 bases, with 5 bases of the junction outside any gene match. CDR1 and CDR2 are drawn from the germline V gene: WSHSY, SAAADI. CDR3 length: 14 amino acids, cysteine to phenylalanine. Only CDR3 DNA is held: 42 bases, read in frame from base 1. The chain couples TRBV10-2 to TRBJ2-1; 8 middle bases align to TRBD2. Material for sequencing was PBMCs. The origin of this receptor is a male donor in good health and CMV-seronegative. The CDR3 protein is CASSDTSGRNEQFF. Read as DNA, the sequence is TGCGCCAGCAGTGATACTAGCGGTAGAAATGAGCAGTTCTTC.